This is a list of T cell receptor beta chains from one sample in a study of T-cell memory formation after mild COVID-19. TCRdb fed the 5' RACE reads into MiXCR, producing one record per CDR3 protein. The sample holds just over 200,000 distinct CDR3 sequences; over 7.5% are singletons and the top ten take roughly 3.5%. The sample consisted of PBMCs or a T cell subset sorted from them (not recorded which). The source of these receptors is a man aged 18 to 29 who had mild COVID-19 (a few samples of this study predate the infection). Cell type and time point are not known. The CDR3 runs from the conserved cysteine through the conserved F or W. Fields, in order: D gene, J gene, V gene, clone size, CDR3 protein, CDR3 DNA. D genes are given only for firm matches. Where a row states a size, it is once, few, many or the class of an expanded clone; other rows omit it.

TRBD1 | TRBJ1-6 | TRBV7-2 | few | CASGRGSNRGRVSPLHF | TGTGCCAGCGGACGGGGCTCGAACAGGGGAAGGGTTTCACCCCTCCACTTT
TRBD2 | TRBJ2-5 | TRBV6-2/TRBV6-3 | medium-sized | CASSYEGGVETQYF | TGTGCCAGCAGTTACGAGGGAGGGGTAGAGACCCAGTACTTC
- | TRBJ2-7 | TRBV6-1 | - | CASRAGTDFYEQYF | TGTGCCAGCAGAGCCGGGACGGATTTCTACGAGCAGTACTTC
TRBD1 | TRBJ1-1 | TRBV5-1 | - | CASSFQTGGRTEAFF | TGCGCCAGCAGCTTCCAGACAGGGGGCAGGACTGAAGCTTTCTTT
TRBD2 | TRBJ2-1 | TRBV5-1 | many | CASSPGGNEQFF | TGCGCCAGCAGTCCGGGGGGTAATGAGCAGTTCTTC
- | TRBJ2-5 | TRBV11-2 | many | CASSPGPEETQYF | TGTGCCAGCAGCCCCGGGCCAGAAGAGACCCAGTACTTC
TRBD1 | TRBJ2-5 | TRBV5-1 | many | CASSGQGRIETQYF | TGCGCCAGCAGTGGACAGGGGAGGATTGAGACCCAGTACTTC
- | TRBJ2-3 | TRBV5-1 | - | CASQVGDRSTDTQYF | TGCGCCAGCCAAGTTGGCGACAGAAGCACAGATACGCAGTATTTT
- | TRBJ2-5 | TRBV5-1 | - | CASSLSGSLAETQYF | TGCGCCAGCAGCTTGTCAGGGTCCCTCGCGGAGACCCAGTACTTC
- | TRBJ1-2 | TRBV25-1 | few | CASMGGENYGYTF | TGTGCCAGCATGGGGGGTGAGAACTATGGCTACACCTTC
- | TRBJ2-7 | TRBV7-8 | - | CASSLAADYEQYF | TGTGCCAGCAGCTTAGCGGCAGACTACGAGCAGTACTTC
TRBD2 | TRBJ2-5 | TRBV5-6 | - | CASSLVRGEDQETQYF | TGTGCCAGCAGCTTGGTCCGGGGGGAAGACCAAGAGACCCAGTACTTC
- | TRBJ2-3 | TRBV10-3 | - | CAIGKVGTDTQYF | TGTGCCATCGGTAAGGTTGGCACAGATACGCAGTATTTT
- | TRBJ1-2 | TRBV6-5 | few | CASVPRESRGYTF | TGTGCCAGTGTTCCTCGGGAATCTAGAGGCTACACCTTC
- | TRBJ2-5 | TRBV7-2 | few | CASTSSLFGTQYF | TGTGCCAGCACCTCAAGTCTCTTCGGAACCCAGTACTTC
TRBD1 | TRBJ1-2 | TRBV12-3/TRBV12-4 | - | CATTPRQGGSSYGYTF | TGTGCCACAACCCCCCGACAGGGAGGCAGTAGCTATGGCTACACCTTC
- | TRBJ1-5 | TRBV24-1 | few | CATSPGSNQPQHF | TGTGCCACCAGTCCAGGTAGCAATCAGCCCCAGCATTTT
- | TRBJ1-5 | TRBV12-3/TRBV12-4 | - | CASRTGSWGQPQHF | TGTGCCAGCAGGACAGGTAGCTGGGGTCAGCCCCAGCATTTT
- | TRBJ2-5 | TRBV12-3/TRBV12-4 | many | CASSLGGGGETQYF | TGCGCCAGCAGCTTGGGAGGAGGCGGAGAGACCCAGTACTTC
- | TRBJ2-5 | TRBV20-1 | - | CSARYTETQYF | TGCAGTGCTAGATATACGGAGACCCAGTACTTC